Listed here are 31 T cell receptor beta chains from one sample, sequenced in a study of early T cells in non-severe SARS-CoV-2 infection. MiXCR, applied by TCRdb to the 5' RACE reads, yields one record per CDR3 protein. The sample contains 48,000 or so distinct CDR3 sequences, over 5% of which appear only once. Source: whole blood, taken at baseline. The origin of the receptors is an adult who was a healthcare worker with PCR-confirmed SARS-CoV-2 infection or an uninfected control (not recorded which).

This clonotype was counted at least ten times. J is TRBJ2-3 and V is TRBV20-1; no reliable D call. The germline V and J ends were trimmed by 0 bases and 6 bases, with 7 bases remaining between them. In germline, CDR1 is DFQATT, CDR2 SNEGSKA (reference sequence). The CDR3 is 12 amino acids. For the CDR3, the DNA is TGCAGTGCTAGAGATCAGACGGATACGCAGTATTTT. Translation: CSARDQTDTQYF.

This clonotype has ten or more counts. The J gene is TRBJ1-6, the V gene TRBV28; a weak D match, TRBD1 (5 bases). Germline values: CDR1 MDHEN, CDR2 SYDVKM. V was trimmed by 5 bases and J by 7 bases, leaving 12 bases between them. The CDR3 covers 14 residues. The CDR3 region has the DNA TGTGCCAGCAGTGGGATTGAGGGGAATTCACCCCTCCACTTT. Translating gives CASSGIEGNSPLHF.

The sample holds many counts of this clonotype. This chain connects TRBV29-1 to TRBJ1-1, with D hard to call. The CDR3 is 11 residues long. Per germline, CDR1 SQVTM and CDR2 ANQGSEA. V was shortened by 5 bases and J by 7 bases, with 11 bases between the two germline ends. The CDR3 loop is CSVLPGSEAFF. CDR3 sequence (DNA): TGCAGCGTTCTCCCGGGCAGTGAAGCTTTCTTT.

This clonotype has a handful of counts. The rearrangement joins TRBV27 to TRBJ2-3; D is uncertain. The ends were cut back, 3 bases at V and 0 bases at J, with 7 bases in the middle. CDR1 and CDR2 (germline): MNHEY, SMNVEV (reference sequence). This CDR3 comprises 14 residues. CDR3 region: CASSFLSSTDTQYF. In nucleotides, the CDR3 is TGTGCCAGCAGTTTCCTGTCTAGCACAGATACGCAGTATTTT.

This clonotype was counted ten times or more. The genes are TRBV11-2 and TRBJ2-5; possibly TRBD1 or TRBD2 for D (5 bases each). Germline CDR1 SGHAT, CDR2 FQNNGV. This CDR3 comprises 13 residues. Trimming left V 5 bases short and J 0 bases short, with 7 bases between. This CDR3 is CASSRGHQETQYF. CDR3 coding DNA: TGTGCCAGCAGCCGGGGACACCAAGAGACCCAGTACTTC.

This clonotype was seen many times. The V call is TRBV6-4, the J call TRBJ2-1; 9 bases map to TRBD2. Germline V gene sequence: CDR1 MRHNA, CDR2 SNTAGT. The CDR3 covers 14 residues. V dropped 0 bases and J dropped 9; count of bases not matched to a gene: 3. CDR3 nucleotides: TGTGCCAGCAGTGACTCCGGCGGGAGGGTTGAGCAGTTCTTC. As protein: CASSDSGGRVEQFF.

This clonotype was observed a handful of times. The chain links TRBV14 to TRBJ1-4; no definite D call. Looked up from germline, CDR1 is SGHDN and CDR2 is FVKESK. V dropped 1 base and J dropped 3 bases, with 6 bases sitting between them. The CDR3 is 14 residues long. CDR3 sequence: CASSQVGPNEKLFF. The CDR3, as DNA: TGTGCCAGCAGCCAAGTAGGACCTAATGAAAAACTGTTTTTT.

This clonotype appeared a few times. This rearrangement joins TRBV11-1 to TRBJ2-7, with D possibly being TRBD1 (6 bases). Per the germline V gene, CDR1 is SGHAT and CDR2 is FQDESV (reference sequence). The CDR3 consists of 15 residues. Trimming took off 5 bases at V and 0 bases at J, with 14 bases between the two ends. CDR3 nucleotide sequence: TGTGCCAGCAGCGCAGGGGCCACGGGCTCCTACGAGCAGTACTTC. Protein: CASSAGATGSYEQYF. Full variable domain (remainder filled in from reference TRBV11-1 and TRBJ2-7): EAEVAQSPRYKITEKSQAVAFWCDPISGHATLYWYRQILGQGPELLVQFQDESVVDDSQLPKDRFSAERLKGVDSTLKIQPAELGDSAMYLCASSAGATGSYEQYFGPGTRLTVT.

V usage is TRBV3-1 and J usage is TRBJ1-5; D gene ambiguous. Germline CDR1 reads LGHDT; CDR2 reads YNNKEL (reference sequence). The CDR3 consists of 15 residues. The ends were cut back, 1 base at V and 2 bases at J, with 9 bases in the middle. This CDR3 is CASSQGPRGNQPQHF. The CDR3 nucleotides are TGTGCCAGCAGCCAAGGCCCCCGGGGCAATCAGCCCCAGCATTTT.

The CDR3 region is CASSLTFSGPYNEQFF. CDR3 nucleotide sequence: TGTGCCAGCAGCTTAACGTTCAGCGGGCCTTACAATGAGCAGTTCTTC. J is TRBJ2-1 and V is TRBV7-3, with D maybe TRBD2 (6 bases). The V gene lost 0 bases and the J gene lost 4 bases, with 13 bases spanning the gap. Germline-derived CDR1 and CDR2 are SGHTA and FQGTGA. This CDR3 region has 16 residues.

This CDR3 is CASSFSVSGEQYF. DNA of the CDR3: TGCGCCAGCAGCTTCTCCGTCTCGGGCGAGCAGTACTTC. The chain carries TRBV5-1 and TRBJ2-7; D not certain. Per the germline V gene, CDR1 is SGHRS and CDR2 is YFSETQ. Between the trimmed V and J ends, which lost 2 bases and 6 bases, there was a span of 12 bases. The CDR3 loop spans 13 amino acids.

This clonotype has ten or more counts. This chain connects TRBV7-9 to TRBJ2-1; 10 positions agree with TRBD2. CDR1 SEHNR and CDR2 FQNEAQ come from the germline V gene (reference sequence). V lost 7 bases and J lost 7; bases outside the gene matches: 7. The CDR3 sequence is 14 residues long. The CDR3 coding sequence is TGTGCCAGCATAGCGGGAGGATTCGGGAATGAGCAGTTCTTC. The encoded protein is CASIAGGFGNEQFF.

Many counts were recorded for this clonotype. The V and J genes are TRBV3-1 and TRBJ1-3; D gene ambiguous. Germline V gene data show CDR1 as LGHDT and CDR2 as YNNKEL (reference sequence). V was shortened by 4 bases and J by 0 bases, with 10 bases between the two germline ends. CDR3 size: 15 residues. The CDR3 protein is CASSRRLSSGNTIYF. The CDR3 bases are TGTGCCAGCAGCCGCCGCCTGAGCTCTGGAAACACCATATATTTT.

This clonotype was seen repeatedly, ten times or more. The V call is TRBV29-1, the J call TRBJ1-2; no definite D call. Germline CDR1 SQVTM, CDR2 ANQGSEA. This CDR3 has 13 residues. V lost 0 bases, J lost 1 base, and 6 bases lay in between. This CDR3 reads CSVEERDNYGYTF. In nucleotides, the CDR3 is TGCAGCGTTGAAGAAAGGGATAACTATGGCTACACCTTC.

This clonotype was detected ten times or more. The J gene is TRBJ1-4, the V gene TRBV29-1; no clear D. The V gene lost 5 bases and the J gene lost 0 bases, with 7 bases spanning the gap. The CDR3 consists of 13 residues. Looked up from germline, CDR1 is SQVTM and CDR2 is ANQGSEA. CDR3 in DNA: TGCAGCGTTCTCCGGACAACTAATGAAAAACTGTTTTTT. It encodes CSVLRTTNEKLFF. Full variable domain (rest looked up from reference TRBV29-1 and TRBJ1-4): SAVISQKPSRDICQRGTSLTIQCQVDSQVTMMFWYRQQPGQSLTLIATANQGSEATYESGFVIDKFPISRPNLTFSTLTVSNMSPEDSSIYLCSVLRTTNEKLFFGSGTQLSVL.

This clonotype was detected a few times. The rearrangement joins TRBV20-1 to TRBJ2-1; the D gene is possibly TRBD2 (5 bases). This CDR3 spans 15 amino acids. Deletions cut 3 bases from V and 4 bases from J, with 16 bases between. Germline V gene sequence: CDR1 DFQATT, CDR2 SNEGSKA (reference sequence). CDR3 coding DNA: TGCAGTGCTAGGGACCTTGGACTTTATTACAATGAGCAGTTCTTC. This codes for CSARDLGLYYNEQFF.

This clonotype was seen at least ten times. This chain uses TRBV9 with TRBJ2-5; D is unresolved. The CDR3 spans 13 residues. V lost 0 bases, J lost 1 base, and 4 bases lay in between. Germline V gene data show CDR1 as SGDLS and CDR2 as YYNGEE. CDR3 bases: TGTGCCAGCAGCGTAGCCCTCCAAGAGACCCAGTACTTC. Its translation: CASSVALQETQYF.

The chain carries TRBV29-1 and TRBJ1-2, with D perhaps matching TRBD1 (5 bases). CDR3 length: 14 amino acids. The germline V and J ends were trimmed by 0 bases and 3 bases, with 11 bases remaining between them. Germline V lookup: CDR1 SQVTM, CDR2 ANQGSEA. Written as DNA, the CDR3 is TGCAGCGTTGAAGATCGGGGGGTACACTATGGCTACACCTTC. It encodes CSVEDRGVHYGYTF.

Only a few counts were recorded for this clonotype. The chain carries TRBV12-3 or TRBV12-4 and TRBJ2-2; 11 bases fit TRBD2. V lost 7 bases, J lost 1 base, and 5 bases stayed unmatched. This CDR3 spans 16 amino acids. CDR3 in amino acids: CASKLAGEGNTGELFF. Written as DNA, the CDR3 is TGTGCCAGCAAACTAGCGGGAGAAGGGAACACCGGGGAGCTGTTTTTT.

V and J are TRBV28 and TRBJ2-7; weak D call: TRBD2 (6 bases). This CDR3 is 15 amino acids long. Trimming removed 10 bases from V and 4 bases from J, with 23 bases in between. Looked up from germline, CDR1 is MDHEN and CDR2 is SYDVKM. The CDR3 nucleotides are TGTGCCACCAGGCGGGGAGAGGACGGGAGTTACGAGCAGTACTTC. Its protein product is CATRRGEDGSYEQYF.

This clonotype was counted between two and nine times. The rearrangement uses TRBV28 and TRBJ2-5, with 7 bases fitting TRBD1. The CDR3 is made up of 15 amino acids. J lost 0 bases, V lost 1 base, and 2 bases had no gene match. The germline CDR1 and CDR2 sequences are MDHEN and SYDVKM. As DNA, the CDR3 is TGTGCCAGCAGTTTATCGACAGGGTACCAAGAGACCCAGTACTTC. This sequence encodes CASSLSTGYQETQYF.

The chain uses TRBV12-3 or TRBV12-4 and TRBJ1-5; D uncertain. CDR3 length equals 12 residues. The ends were cut back, 6 bases at V and 0 bases at J, with 3 bases in the middle. CDR3 loop: CASRSSNQPQHF. Written as DNA, the CDR3 is TGTGCCAGCAGGAGTAGCAATCAGCCCCAGCATTTT.

This clonotype was seen repeatedly, ten times or more. The chain employs TRBV28 and TRBJ2-1; possible D gene TRBD1, 5 bases. V was cut by 4 bases and J by 6 bases, with 22 bases left in between. The CDR3 totals 17 residues. Germline V gene lookup returns CDR1 MDHEN and CDR2 SYDVKM. CDR3 bases: TGTGCCAGCAGTTGGATTGTGGGCGACCAGGGATCCAATGAGCAGTTCTTC. It is translated as CASSWIVGDQGSNEQFF. The full variable domain, rest sourced from reference TRBV28 and TRBJ2-1, is DVKVTQSSRYLVKRTGEKVFLECVQDMDHENMFWYRQDPGLGLRLIYFSYDVKMKEKGDIPEGYSVSREKKERFSLILESASTNQTSMYLCASSWIVGDQGSNEQFFGPGTRLTVL.

This clonotype was seen many times. The genes are TRBV13 and TRBJ2-7; either TRBD1 or TRBD2 may fit D (5 bases each). The CDR3 sequence is 15 residues long. Germline CDR1 PRHDT, CDR2 FYEKMQ (reference sequence). V dropped 3 bases and J dropped 1 base, with 13 bases sitting between them. CDR3 DNA: TGTGCCAGCAGCTTCCGGGACGGCGGGTCCTACGAGCAGTACTTC. Translation gives CASSFRDGGSYEQYF.

J is TRBJ2-5 and V is TRBV5-4, with TRBD1 identical over 8 bases. CDR3 length: 13 amino acids. V was pared by 2 bases and J by 6 bases, with 3 bases of the junction left unmatched. The V gene's germline CDR1 is SGHNT and CDR2 YYREEE (reference sequence). The CDR3 is CASSFRQGKTQYF. The CDR3 bases are TGTGCCAGCAGCTTTCGACAGGGGAAGACCCAGTACTTC.

This clonotype was counted a few times. The rearrangement uses TRBV6-1 and TRBJ2-2; TRBD1 matches at 7 bases. Germline values: CDR1 MNHNS, CDR2 SASEGT. Trimming removed 4 bases from V and 3 bases from J; junction bases left unmatched: 2. The CDR3 sequence is 14 residues long. The CDR3 nucleotides read TGTGCCAGCAGTGCCACAGGGGACACCGGGGAGCTGTTTTTT. It yields the protein CASSATGDTGELFF.

This clonotype was seen repeatedly, ten times or more. The chain carries TRBV6-2 or TRBV6-3 and TRBJ2-1; D is possibly TRBD1 or TRBD2 (5 bases each). The CDR3 consists of 12 residues. V was trimmed by 2 bases and J by 15 bases, leaving 14 bases between them. The germline gives CDR1 MNHEY, CDR2 SVGEGT. The CDR3 DNA reads as TGTGCCAGCAGTTACGGCAGGGACGAAGCGTTCTTC. Translation: CASSYGRDEAFF.

The chain links TRBV6-2 or TRBV6-3 to TRBJ1-1, with a weak D call TRBD1 (6 bases). The V gene's germline CDR1 is MNHEY and CDR2 SVGEGT. Trimming took off 0 bases at V and 1 base at J, with 6 bases between the two ends. The CDR3 loop spans 14 amino acids. Written as DNA, the CDR3 is TGTGCCAGCAGTTACTCAGGGGGGAACACTGAAGCTTTCTTT. Translation: CASSYSGGNTEAFF.

This clonotype was seen ten or more times. J is TRBJ1-1 and V is TRBV12-3 or TRBV12-4; 8 bases are a match to TRBD1. The CDR3 runs to 15 residues. Unmatched junction bases numbered 15, after V lost 5 bases and J lost 10 bases. The CDR3, as DNA: TGTGCCAGCAGTAAGCCGGGACAGGCAGCCGGTGGAGCTTTCTTT. It yields the protein CASSKPGQAAGGAFF.

This clonotype appeared a few times. This chain links TRBV20-1 with TRBJ2-1; D perhaps matches TRBD2 (5 bases). The CDR3 totals 12 residues. Germline V gives CDR1 DFQATT, CDR2 SNEGSKA (reference sequence). V lost 3 bases, J lost 9 bases, and 12 bases lay in between. The CDR3 nucleotides read TGCAGTGCTAGTAACGGGGTGGGTGAGCAGTTCTTC. Protein product: CSASNGVGEQFF.

This clonotype came up a few times. The gene calls are TRBV6-2 or TRBV6-3 and TRBJ2-3; 8 bases fit TRBD2. V lost 10 bases and J lost 3; bases outside the gene matches: 12. The germline CDR1 and CDR2 sequences are MNHEY and SVGEGT. This CDR3 has 15 amino acids. The CDR3 sequence is CATWDRASGTDTQYF. In DNA form, the CDR3 reads TGTGCCACCTGGGACCGCGCTAGCGGGACAGATACGCAGTATTTT.